This T cell receptor beta chain originates from a study of graft-versus-host responses after intestinal transplantation. Background on the study: Each recipient received a multivisceral, liver-intestinal, or isolated intestinal graft.

Of note for this clone: The antigen is not known.

Some clones are missing from TCRdb's copy, which holds only in-frame ones; the method was immunoSEQ multiplex PCR. The sample includes approximately 100,000 clones, 75% to 90% of them seen just once. Points from the study as a whole: Peak circulating GvH clone levels tracked with early post-transplant HvG declines. Detected in recipient marrow were GvH clones, some of which were first observed in ileum or blood.

V was clipped by 2 bases and J by 7 bases, with 9 bases between them. The CDR3 sequence is 13 residues long. CDR1 and CDR2 from the germline V gene are ENHRY and SYGVKD. This TCR derives from a human donor who received an intestinal transplant. The J gene is TRBJ2-1, the V gene TRBV10-3; tentative D call: TRBD1 (5 bases). The sequencing here drew on unstimulated CD4+ T cells sorted from spleen or lymph node cells, taken before intestinal transplant. The CDR3 protein is CAISEPQENEQFF. The CDR3 nucleotides are TGTGCCATCAGTGAGCCACAGGAGAATGAGCAGTTCTTC.